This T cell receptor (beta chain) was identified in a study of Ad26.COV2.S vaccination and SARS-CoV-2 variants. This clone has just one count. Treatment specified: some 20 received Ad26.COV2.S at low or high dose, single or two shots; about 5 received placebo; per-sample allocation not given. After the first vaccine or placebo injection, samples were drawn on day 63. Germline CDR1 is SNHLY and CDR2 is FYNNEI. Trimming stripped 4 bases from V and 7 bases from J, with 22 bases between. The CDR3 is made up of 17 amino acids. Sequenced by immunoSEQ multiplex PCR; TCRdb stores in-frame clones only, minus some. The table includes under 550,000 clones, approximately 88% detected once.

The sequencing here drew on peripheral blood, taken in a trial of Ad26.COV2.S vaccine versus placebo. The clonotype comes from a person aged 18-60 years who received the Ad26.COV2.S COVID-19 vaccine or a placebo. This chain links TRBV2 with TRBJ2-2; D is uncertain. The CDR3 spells CASSVKPARRLSGELFF. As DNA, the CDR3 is TGTGCCAGCAGTGTCAAGCCGGCGAGGCGGTTGAGCGGGGAGCTGTTTTTT.